This T cell receptor beta chain was retrieved from a study of blood T cell repertoires in COVID-19 (dated by TCRdb to 2018 to 2021). The study in broad terms: Samples covering the acute and convalescent phases of COVID-19 were provided by collaborators in the United States, Italy and Spain. Subjects who had been exposed to COVID-19, were actively infected with it, or had recovered from it provided the deeply sampled blood TCRbeta repertoires that made up the dataset. The samples were drawn from two sources: the first 160 participants of the ongoing ImmuneRACE study, and about 1,300 subjects contributed by 6 global collaborators. Where available, HLA class I and class II types were taken from metadata supplied by the sample provider and were not determined by assay-based typing. The prospective study material was composed of cDNA or gDNA derived from T cells, B-cell-depleted T cells, or PBMCs. The sample metadata nearly always contained a de-identified subject ID, COVID-19 status, age in years and sex. The repertoires were released in a freely available public database intended as a resource for research on the immune response to SARS-CoV-2. Overall study results and their limits: How much clinical and demographic metadata was included differed by source and by participant, and the metadata was provided uncurated.

Each collaborating institution followed its own protocols to collect whole blood in K2EDTA tubes. For TCRbeta analysis, collaborators shipped samples in one of three forms: frozen whole blood, isolated PBMCs, or DNA extracted from either of those sample types. Points on this clone: Its antigen target is currently unknown. Base qualities were left out, and no much larger clone turns up one base away.

TCRbeta CDR3 regions were amplified from genomic DNA by means of the immunoSEQ Assay, a bias-controlled multiplex PCR. The source study handled its data this way. The number of nucleated cells in each sample was estimated by amplification of reference gene primers within the assay. To quantify the absolute abundance of each unique TCRbeta CDR3 rearrangement, sequence reads were collapsed and filtered. For each sample, productive Simpson clonality was calculated as the square root of Simpson's diversity index over productive rearrangements. The source is immuneACCESS, and TCRdb retained only in-frame sequences with V and J called. Part of the clones is not carried over; for the studies checked, unresolved V genes explain less than half of this, and the remainder is unexplained. D and trimming were read from the DNA, whereas the V and J calls and clone size are those reported in that table. Present in this sample are approximately 470,000 clones, 80% to 90% of which were seen just once. The ten largest make up 3.2% of the sample.

Sequenced material: peripheral blood. The sequence derives from a human donor in a cohort sampled during active COVID-19.

The nucleotides read TGTGCCAGCAGTCCCGGACAGGGTATTATCTATGGCTACACCTTC. Its translation is CASSPGQGIIYGYTF. The chain employs TRBV2 and TRBJ1-2, and 8 junction bases match TRBD1. Based on the germline V gene, the CDR1 and CDR2 sequences are SNHLY and FYNNEI. Trimming takes 5 bases off V and 4 bases off J; junction bases not matched to a gene: 9. The CDR3 measures 15 amino acids from cysteine to phenylalanine. Left in the record is the CDR3 DNA by itself, 45 bases read in frame from the first base.